This T cell receptor beta chain was obtained from a study of blood T cell repertoires in COVID-19. Method: immunoSEQ multiplex PCR; TCRdb's copy keeps in-frame clones and lacks some. This table holds around 28,000 clones, approximately 85% found once. After removal of 4 bases from V and 6 bases from J, the junction contained 14 bases not matched to a gene. The CDR3 is 19 residues long. The germline V gene encodes CDR1 SGHRS and CDR2 YFSETQ. The sequenced sample was peripheral blood. This TCR was recovered from a woman older than 75 with COVID-19, enrolled during active disease. The rearrangement uses TRBV5-1 and TRBJ2-1, with 15 bases aligning to TRBD2. In DNA form, the CDR3 reads TGCGCCAGCAGCATTCGGGGACTAGCGGGGGGCTCCGACCTCAATGAGCAGTTCTTC. As protein: CASSIRGLAGGSDLNEQFF.